Included here is one TCR beta chain sequence, with context. The data are from a study of shared clonotypes between healthy human individuals. Clones were read by immunoSEQ multiplex PCR, and TCRdb kept only the in-frame ones, dropping some. The data contain 2 million to 2.5 million clones, about nine tenths of them singletons. The CDR3 is 13 amino acids. Germline-derived CDR1 and CDR2 are MGHRA and YSYEKL. The V gene end was trimmed by 3 bases and the J gene end by 9 bases; junction bases not matched to a gene: 5. The specimen was naive CD4+ T cells from PBMCs. As for subset: CD45RA+ positively selected. This TCR was sampled from a man between 18 and 29 years old in good health. Some clones in this sample may be carry-over from other donors' samples. The chain combines TRBV4-1 with TRBJ2-1, with 7 nucleotides matching TRBD1. The CDR3 loop is CASSHHTGVEQFF. The DNA for the CDR3 is TGCGCCAGCAGCCATCACACAGGGGTTGAGCAGTTCTTC.